A single sample is the source of the 6 T cell receptor beta chains below, sequenced in a study of blood T cells in healthy people across ages. Combining a sample-barcoded 5' primer with a J-beta primer mix, a second PCR ran for roughly 6 to 11 cycles. Via MiXCR, TCRdb re-called the 5' RACE reads, giving one row per CDR3 protein. Here the sample spans under 800,000 distinct CDR3 sequences, roughly 47% being singletons. Sequencing was performed on blood. The receptors shown here come from a woman aged 55-70 years in good health.

The V call is TRBV2, the J call TRBJ2-3, with D tentatively TRBD2 (5 bases). V lost 6 bases and J 6 bases, leaving 16 bases between the germline ends. Germline V gene data show CDR1 as SNHLY and CDR2 as FYNNEI. The CDR3 runs to 14 residues. Written as DNA, the CDR3 is TGTGCCAGCAGGGATCGGGGTTTTGGGGATACGCAGTATTTT. Translated: CASRDRGFGDTQYF.

This clonotype was found many times. V gene TRBV7-6 combines with J gene TRBJ1-2, with TRBD1 matching over 7 bases. The CDR3 covers 12 residues. The germline V gene has CDR1 SGHVS and CDR2 FNYEAQ. The junction had 4 bases not matched to a gene; V was cut back by 5 bases and J by 7 bases. CDR3 amino acids: CASSPGGGGYTF. The DNA of the CDR3 is TGTGCCAGCAGCCCAGGGGGAGGTGGCTACACCTTC.

Only a few counts were recorded for this clonotype. The genes are TRBV12-3 or TRBV12-4 and TRBJ2-5; either TRBD1 or TRBD2 may fit D (5 bases each). The J call may be mistaken, given a closer DNA end match to TRBJ2-7. The CDR3 runs to 13 residues. CDR3 amino acids: CASSVRGVYEQYF. The CDR3 DNA reads as TGTGCCAGCAGTGTAAGAGGGGTCTACGAGCAGTACTTC.

The table lists this clonotype with a few counts. Sequence at one end of the junction differs from germline and may be a read error. V and J are TRBV6-4 and TRBJ1-2; no reliable D call. The CDR3 totals 12 residues. Germline loops: CDR1 MRHNA, CDR2 SNTAGT. The CDR3 bases are TGTGCCAGCAGCGGCGGGTCGGCTGGCTGCACCTTC. It codes for CASSGGSAGCTF.

In this sample, this clonotype turned up a few times. This rearrangement joins TRBV6-5 to TRBJ2-1, with D possibly being TRBD1 (5 bases). This CDR3 comprises 16 residues. V was trimmed by 0 bases and J by 8 bases, leaving 17 bases between them. Germline lookup yields CDR1 MNHEY and CDR2 SVGAGI. CDR3 bases: TGTGCCAGCAGTTACTCGGGGCAGGCTCGGTCCGATGAGCAGTTCTTC. This gives the protein CASSYSGQARSDEQFF.

The rearrangement uses TRBV7-9 and TRBJ2-5; D call uncertain. The end of the DNA aligns better with TRBJ2-7, so the J call may be wrong. The CDR3 is 13 amino acids. Per the germline V gene, CDR1 is SEHNR and CDR2 is FQNEAQ (reference sequence). The CDR3 protein is CASSPSLGHEQYF. CDR3 bases: TGTGCCAGCAGCCCGTCCCTTGGCCACGAGCAGTACTTC.